Below, 17 T cell receptor beta chains from the same sample are listed, as sequenced in a study of T cells in Graves' hyperthyroidism and ophthalmopathy. Amplified TCR beta CDR3 regions derived from RNA transcripts. First-round RT-PCR targeting the TCR CDR3 was performed with the HTBI primer set. TCRdb reprocessed the multiplex PCR reads via MiXCR and lists one record per CDR3 protein. This table holds approximately 210,000 distinct CDR3 sequences, more than 15% found once. Sequenced: blood. These receptors were collected from a man aged 45 to 65 with Graves' hyperthyroidism.

The chain couples TRBV20-1 to TRBJ2-5, with TRBD2 matching 13 bases. Germline V gene sequence: CDR1 DFQATT, CDR2 SNEGSKA (reference sequence). The CDR3 loop spans 13 amino acids. The CDR3 sequence is CRVPGLAGETQYF. CDR3 in DNA: TGCAGGGTCCCGGGACTAGCGGGGGAGACCCAGTACTTC.

Note on this clonotype: This may be a read error, as it is one base from a much larger clone. The chain has TRBV30 and TRBJ1-1; D is unresolved. Germline V gene data show CDR1 as GTSNPN and CDR2 as SVGIG (reference sequence). V was shortened by 2 bases and J by 11 bases, with 15 bases between the two germline ends. CDR3 length: 12 amino acids. The CDR3 coding sequence is TGTGCCTGGAGTTCTGAACAGCCGTCGGCTTTCTTT. Amino acids: CAWSSEQPSAFF.

This clonotype was found a few times. The chain employs TRBV10-3 and TRBJ2-1; TRBD2 might be the D (5 bases). Germline CDR1 reads ENHRY; CDR2 reads SYGVKD. Trimming pared 2 bases from V and 8 bases from J, leaving 10 bases between. The CDR3 loop spans 13 amino acids. In nucleotides, the CDR3 is TGTGCCATCAGTGAGCTAGCCGCGGATGAGCAGTTCTTC. Translating it yields CAISELAADEQFF.

The J gene is TRBJ2-1, the V gene TRBV12-3 or TRBV12-4; 7 nucleotides line up with TRBD1. This CDR3 contains 13 residues. V shed 1 base, J shed 12 bases, and the junction held 6 bases outside the gene matches. DNA of the CDR3: TGTGCCAGCAGTTTAGGGCAGGGGGTTCGGCAGTTCTTC. It translates to CASSLGQGVRQFF.

The gene calls are TRBV4-1 and TRBJ2-7, with D uncertain. CDR3 size: 13 residues. Germline CDR1 and CDR2: MGHRA and YSYEKL. V was pared by 1 base and J by 6 bases, with 10 bases between. The CDR3 DNA reads TGCGCCAGCAGCCAAGTTACAGTGGCCGAGCAGTACTTC. Amino acids: CASSQVTVAEQYF.

In this sample, this clonotype turned up many times. The rearrangement uses TRBV20-1 and TRBJ2-5, with TRBD1 as a possible D gene (6 bases). V was clipped by 0 bases and J by 5 bases, with 13 bases between them. The germline gives CDR1 DFQATT, CDR2 SNEGSKA (reference sequence). The CDR3 runs 14 residues. The CDR3 DNA follows: TGCAGTGCTAGAGATCAGGGGATCCGGGAGACCCAGTACTTC. Amino acids: CSARDQGIRETQYF.

This clonotype was observed at least ten times. V is TRBV27 and J is TRBJ2-7; possibly TRBD2 for D (6 bases). Per germline, CDR1 MNHEY and CDR2 SMNVEV (reference sequence). With 4 bases removed from V and 4 bases from J, the gap between germline ends came to 14 bases. The CDR3 loop spans 14 amino acids. CDR3 in amino acids: CASSSGSVVYEQYF. CDR3 DNA sequence: TGTGCCAGCAGTTCCGGGAGTGTAGTTTACGAGCAGTACTTC.

There are many counts of this clonotype. The chain uses TRBV28 and TRBJ2-7; 8 nucleotides align to TRBD2. CDR1 and CDR2 from the germline V gene are MDHEN and SYDVKM. This CDR3 contains 15 residues. Germline trimming cut 6 bases from V and 3 bases from J; bases unmatched to any gene: 10. CDR3 coding DNA: TGTGCCAGCAGCCTTAGCGGGATGGGGGGCTACGAGCAGTACTTC. Translating it yields CASSLSGMGGYEQYF. The full variable domain, with the rest looked up from reference TRBV28 and TRBJ2-7, is DVKVTQSSRYLVKRTGEKVFLECVQDMDHENMFWYRQDPGLGLRLIYFSYDVKMKEKGDIPEGYSVSREKKERFSLILESASTNQTSMYLCASSLSGMGGYEQYFGPGTRLTVT.

V and J are TRBV20-1 and TRBJ2-2; TRBD2 matches at 12 bases. Germline CDR1 reads DFQATT; CDR2 reads SNEGSKA (reference sequence). The CDR3 consists of 17 residues. J was trimmed by 8 bases and V by 0 bases; bases with no gene match: 10. CDR3 amino acids: CSARDLASGRASGELFF. The DNA of the CDR3 is TGCAGTGCTAGAGATTTAGCTAGCGGGAGGGCCTCTGGGGAGCTGTTTTTT.

This clonotype showed up many times. The chain has TRBV18 and TRBJ2-7, with D perhaps matching TRBD1 (5 bases). CDR1 KGHSH and CDR2 LQKENI come from the germline V gene. V gave up 2 bases and J gave up 3 bases, with 14 bases separating them. The CDR3 totals 15 residues. CDR3 loop: CASSPESGPLYEQYF. In DNA form, the CDR3 reads TGTGCCAGCTCACCAGAGTCAGGGCCACTCTACGAGCAGTACTTC.

On this clonotype itself: This sequence may be a read error, since a much larger clone differs from it by one base. The rearrangement links TRBV7-2 to TRBJ2-1; 8 bases fit TRBD2. This CDR3 is 14 amino acids long. The V and J ends lost 5 bases and 9 bases, in that order; junction bases with no gene match: 9. Per the germline V gene, CDR1 is SGHTA and CDR2 is FQGNSA. The CDR3 spells CASSEGLVSGEQFF. Written as DNA, the CDR3 is TGTGCCAGCAGCGAGGGACTAGTTTCCGGTGAGCAGTTCTTC. Complete variable domain (other parts from reference TRBV7-2 and TRBJ2-1): GAGVSQSPSNKVTEKGKDVELRCDPISGHTALYWYRQSLGQGLEFLIYFQGNSAPDKSGLPSDRFSAERTGGSVSTLTIQRTQQEDSAVYLCASSEGLVSGEQFFGPGTRLTVL.

This clonotype was seen more than once but under ten times. The V call is TRBV11-3, the J call TRBJ1-6; no clear D gene. Germline V lookup: CDR1 SGHNT, CDR2 YENEEA. V dropped 0 bases and J dropped 8 bases, with 5 bases sitting between them. The CDR3 is 13 amino acids. DNA for the CDR3: TGTGCCAGCAGCTTAGAGATAGATTCACCCCTCCACTTT. Translation gives CASSLEIDSPLHF.

This clonotype was detected ten times or more. This rearrangement joins TRBV12-5 to TRBJ1-1; TRBD1 is a possible D gene (6 bases). The CDR3 has 14 residues. The ends were cut back, 4 bases at V and 3 bases at J, with 12 bases in the middle. Germline-derived CDR1 and CDR2 are LGHNT and FRNRAP. Here the CDR3 reads CASGSLSGDTEAFF. The CDR3, as DNA: TGTGCTAGTGGTTCCCTCTCAGGGGACACTGAAGCTTTCTTT.

This clonotype has ten or more counts. The chain recombines TRBV7-8 with TRBJ1-5; D gene unclear. CDR3 length: 15 amino acids. Trimming took off 1 base at V and 7 bases at J, with 14 bases between the two ends. Germline-derived CDR1 and CDR2 are SGHVS and FQNEAQ. The CDR3, as DNA: TGTGCCAGCAGCTTAGAGAGGGTCGGAGCGCAGCCCCAGCATTTT. Its translation is CASSLERVGAQPQHF.

This clonotype was seen a handful of times. Since a much larger clone is just one base distant, this may be a read error. The chain carries TRBV25-1 and TRBJ2-3; 10 bases are shared with TRBD1. The CDR3 is 16 residues long. Germline CDR1 MGHDK, CDR2 SYGVNS. CDR3 coding DNA: TGTGCCTGCAGTGATCCACGGGACAGGGGCGCAGATACGCAGTATTTT. It yields the protein CACSDPRDRGADTQYF. Combining the CDR3 with reference TRBV25-1 and TRBJ2-3 gives the whole variable domain EADIYQTPRYLVIGTGKKITLECSQTMGHDKMYWYQQDPGMELHLIHYSYGVNSTEKGDLSSESTVSRIRTEHFPLTLESARPSHTSQYLCACSDPRDRGADTQYFGPGTRLTVL.

This clonotype was seen many times. This sequence joins TRBV12-3 or TRBV12-4 and TRBJ2-5, with D perhaps matching TRBD1 (5 bases). V was cut by 7 bases and J by 5 bases, with 17 bases left in between. This CDR3 comprises 14 residues. The CDR3 DNA sequence: TGTGCCAGCACTTTTGTAGGGGCGCGTGAGACCCAGTACTTC. Translation: CASTFVGARETQYF.

The sample holds a few counts of this clonotype. The chain recombines TRBV15 with TRBJ2-5, with D perhaps TRBD2 (6 bases). V lost 4 bases and J 5 bases, leaving 17 bases between the germline ends. The CDR3 extends over 15 amino acids. Germline loops: CDR1 LNHNV, CDR2 YYDKDF (reference sequence). CDR3: CATSKDAGRGETQYF. The CDR3 DNA is TGTGCCACCAGCAAAGATGCGGGGCGCGGGGAGACCCAGTACTTC.